This T cell receptor beta chain derives from a study of blood T cell repertoires in COVID-19. In germline, CDR1 is MNHNS, CDR2 SASEGT. The CDR3 is 15 amino acids. The J segment lost 3 bases and the V segment lost 0 bases, leaving 4 bases of the junction unmatched. The repertoire was sequenced with immunoSEQ multiplex PCR; TCRdb's copy has only in-frame clones and lacks some. The sample shows fewer than 350,000 clones, 80% to 90% of them seen only once. This sequence was found in a woman in her forties with acute COVID-19. The sequenced sample consisted of PBMCs or T cells enriched from blood (not recorded which). The gene calls are TRBV6-1 and TRBJ2-7; 8 bases are shared with TRBD2. CDR3 sequence (DNA): TGTGCCAGCAGTGAAGCATGGCGGGGGGTCTACGAGCAGTACTTC. Translated, it gives CASSEAWRGVYEQYF.